The T cell receptor (beta chain) under discussion was sequenced for a study of T cells after yellow fever vaccination. This clonotype was observed a handful of times. As yet, its antigen is unknown. It was through 5'RACE template switching that TCR cDNA was made, with a universal primer site and UMIs added. TCRdb re-derived calls from the 5' RACE reads in MiXCR, one entry per CDR3 protein. This sample has 500,000 to 650,000 distinct CDR3 sequences; 9% to 15% occur once, and the top ten carry 15%. CDR1 is LGHNA, CDR2 YNFKEQ, per germline. The CDR3 is 15 residues long. V was clipped by 4 bases and J by 1 base; unmatched bases: 4. Study-wide results and caveats: Some clonotypes were seen in both the CD4 and the CD8 compartments. These made up a small share and likely arose from convergent recombination. Abundant clonotypes from the bulk population could contaminate FACS-sorted repertoires. Peaking on day 5 versus 15, the secondary response was faster but weaker.

This clonotype was sampled from a man aged 30-40 years who received the YFV17D yellow fever vaccine. This sample comprised PBMCs, obtained on the day of the yellow fever booster vaccination. The rearrangement joins TRBV4-2 to TRBJ2-7, with 10 bases fitting TRBD2. The CDR3 reads CASSPQREGSYEQYF. The CDR3 bases are TGTGCCAGCAGCCCTCAGCGGGAGGGATCCTACGAGCAGTACTTC.